This TCR beta chain was observed in a study of cytomegalovirus exposure and HLA in healthy donors. Study at large: The approximately 110 validation repertoires used a platform that matched the one used for the 550 to 800 first-cohort repertoires, as a later analysis reported. Points from the study as a whole: Per published reports, the classifier diagnosed cytomegalovirus status with high specificity and sensitivity. Among TCR beta chains, those listed as cytomegalovirus-associated numbered over 150.

Method: immunoSEQ multiplex PCR; TCRdb's copy keeps in-frame clones and lacks some. This sample has about 120,000 clones, with about 83% found just once. Per the germline V gene, CDR1 is SGHVS and CDR2 is FNYEAQ. Unmatched junction bases numbered 4, after V lost 2 bases and J lost 9 bases. The CDR3 runs 14 residues. Among the 120 or so subjects of the validation cohort, separate from the 666-subject first cohort, were the donors. Concerning this clone: Its matching antigen is unknown.

V is TRBV7-6 and J is TRBJ2-1; TRBD2 agrees at 10 bases. Specimen: PBMCs. This sequence originates from a woman in her 30s in good health and CMV-seronegative. Here the CDR3 reads CASSLSGGASEQFF. CDR3 nucleotides: TGTGCCAGCAGCTTAAGCGGGGGGGCAAGTGAGCAGTTCTTC. The variable domain in full, with the rest retrieved from reference TRBV7-6 and TRBJ2-1, is GAGVSQSPRYKVTKRGQDVALRCDPISGHVSLYWYRQALGQGPEFLTYFNYEAQQDKSGLPNDRFSAERPEGSISTLTIQRTEQRDSAMYRCASSLSGGASEQFFGPGTRLTVL.